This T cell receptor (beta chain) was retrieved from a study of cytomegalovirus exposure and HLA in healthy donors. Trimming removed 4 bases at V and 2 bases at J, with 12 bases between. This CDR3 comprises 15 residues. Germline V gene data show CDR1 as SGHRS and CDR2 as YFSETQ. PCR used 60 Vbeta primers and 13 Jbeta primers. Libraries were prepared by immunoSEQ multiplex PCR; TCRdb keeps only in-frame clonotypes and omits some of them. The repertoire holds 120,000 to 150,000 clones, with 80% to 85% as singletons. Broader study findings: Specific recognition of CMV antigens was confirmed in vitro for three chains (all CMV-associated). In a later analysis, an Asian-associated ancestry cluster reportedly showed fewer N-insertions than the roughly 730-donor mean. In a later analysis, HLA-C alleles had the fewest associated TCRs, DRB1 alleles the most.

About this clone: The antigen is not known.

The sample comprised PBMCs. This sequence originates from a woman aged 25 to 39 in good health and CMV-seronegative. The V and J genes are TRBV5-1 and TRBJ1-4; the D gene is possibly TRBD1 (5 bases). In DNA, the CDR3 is TGCGCCAGCAGCCTGACCGCAGGGACTAATGAAAAACTGTTTTTT. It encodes CASSLTAGTNEKLFF.